This T cell receptor (beta chain) was observed in a study of metastatic and nonmetastatic thyroid tumors. V lost 6 bases and J lost 5, with 14 bases in between. Per germline, CDR1 MDHEN and CDR2 SYDVKM. This CDR3 has 13 amino acids. TCRdb re-called the PCR reads through MiXCR. The sample lists roughly 15,000 clones; just over 25% were seen once. Patients underwent thyroid surgery, and none had received any treatment before it. Input material: tumor tissue. The V call is TRBV28, the J call TRBJ2-7, with a weak D call TRBD1 (6 bases). The receptor comes from a female donor with papillary thyroid cancer or a benign thyroid nodule (not recorded which). Some clones in this sample may be carry-over from other donors' samples. In nucleotides, the CDR3 is TGTGCCAGCAGCCAGCCAGGGGAGAACGAGCAGTACTTC. Its translation is CASSQPGENEQYF.